The 24 T cell receptor beta chains given below trace back to one sample, sequenced in a study of blood T cell repertoires in COVID-19. TCRdb keeps only in-frame clones here, not all; method: immunoSEQ multiplex PCR. The data show 650,000 to 800,000 clones, 70% to 90% seen once. What was sequenced was peripheral blood. Every receptor here comes from a woman aged 18-29 years with acute or convalescent COVID-19.

The V and J genes are TRBV3-1 (or the pseudogene TRBV3-2) and TRBJ1-4; TRBD1 might be the D (5 bases). Trimming removed 1 base from V and 8 bases from J, with 8 bases in between. CDR3 length: 13 residues. Germline lookup yields CDR1 LGHDT and CDR2 YNNKEL (reference sequence). For the CDR3, the DNA is TGTGCCAGCAGCCAAGTCCGGGGGGAAAAACTGTTTTTT. It yields the protein CASSQVRGEKLFF.

The V gene is TRBV20-1, the J gene TRBJ2-7; the D gene is possibly TRBD2 (5 bases). The germline V and J ends were trimmed by 3 bases and 2 bases, with 11 bases remaining between them. This CDR3 spans 13 amino acids. Germline V gene data show CDR1 as DFQATT and CDR2 as SNEGSKA (reference sequence). CDR3 DNA: TGCAGTGCTAGTATTCGGGGTCCCTACGAGCAGTACTTC. Encoded protein: CSASIRGPYEQYF.

The V and J genes are TRBV30 and TRBJ2-6, with 11 bases matching TRBD2. Germline lookup yields CDR1 GTSNPN and CDR2 SVGIG (reference sequence). The CDR3 loop spans 17 amino acids. V shed 5 bases, J shed 4 bases, and the junction held 10 bases outside the gene matches. CDR3 sequence reads: CAWGVLAGGLGANVLTF. CDR3 bases: TGTGCCTGGGGAGTCCTAGCGGGGGGCCTCGGGGCCAACGTCCTGACTTTC.

A single count supports this clone. The chain uses TRBV29-1 and TRBJ2-3; TRBD1 aligns across 7 bases. Per germline, CDR1 SQVTM and CDR2 ANQGSEA. V shed 7 bases, J shed 2 bases, and the junction held 9 bases outside the gene matches. This CDR3 is built from 14 residues. CDR3 DNA sequence: TGCAGCGCCGCACGGGGACAGTCCACAGATACGCAGTATTTT. It yields the protein CSAARGQSTDTQYF.

This sequence joins TRBV6-2 or TRBV6-3 and TRBJ1-5, with 10 bases lining up with TRBD1. V lost 2 bases, J lost 4 bases, and 2 bases stayed unmatched. Germline assignment: CDR1 MNHEY and CDR2 SVGEGT. CDR3 length: 15 residues. This CDR3 is CASSYGGQGNQPQHF. Written as DNA, the CDR3 is TGTGCCAGCAGTTACGGGGGACAGGGGAATCAGCCCCAGCATTTT.

The gene calls are TRBV14 and TRBJ2-7; 10 bases map to TRBD1. This CDR3 has 16 amino acids. Trimming removed 0 bases from V and 3 bases from J; junction bases left unmatched: 5. The germline gives CDR1 SGHDN, CDR2 FVKESK. This CDR3 is CASSQDWTGGFYEQYF. The DNA of the CDR3 is TGTGCCAGCAGCCAAGACTGGACAGGGGGTTTCTACGAGCAGTACTTC.

Concerning this clone: Other DNA sequences in this specimen translate into the identical CDR3. The chain employs TRBV9 and TRBJ1-1, with TRBD1 identical over 8 bases. The CDR3 spans 13 residues. V dropped 2 bases and J dropped 5; count of bases not matched to a gene: 2. Germline V gene lookup returns CDR1 SGDLS and CDR2 YYNGEE. CDR3 sequence (DNA): TGTGCCAGCAGCGTCGACAGGGGAACTGAAGCTTTCTTT. Protein: CASSVDRGTEAFF.

The V call is TRBV20-1, the J call TRBJ2-7, with a possible D match to TRBD2 (5 bases). The CDR3 runs 13 residues. Germline V gene data show CDR1 as DFQATT and CDR2 as SNEGSKA (reference sequence). V was shortened by 3 bases and J by 3 bases, with 12 bases between the two germline ends. The CDR3 sequence: CSASPRDLYEQYF. The CDR3 coding sequence is TGCAGTGCTAGTCCGAGGGATCTCTACGAGCAGTACTTC.

The chain is built from TRBV7-2 and TRBJ2-5; possibly TRBD1 for D (5 bases). Germline V lookup: CDR1 SGHTA, CDR2 FQGNSA. This CDR3 is built from 14 residues. V lost 2 bases and J 2 bases, leaving 9 bases between the germline ends. The CDR3 nucleotides read TGTGCCAGCAGCTTAAGGGGCATACAAGAGACCCAGTACTTC. Amino acids: CASSLRGIQETQYF.

The V gene is TRBV9, the J gene TRBJ2-3, with D perhaps TRBD2 (7 bases). V lost 4 bases to trimming and J lost 2 bases, with 20 bases between them. The V gene's germline CDR1 is SGDLS and CDR2 YYNGEE. The CDR3 has 17 amino acids. DNA of the CDR3: TGTGCCAGCAGCTCCCGTTATGGGGGGGCCTCCACAGATACGCAGTATTTT. This encodes CASSSRYGGASTDTQYF.

This sequence joins TRBV3-1 (or the pseudogene TRBV3-2) and TRBJ1-2; no reliable D call. V lost 3 bases to trimming and J lost 1 base, with 9 bases between them. The CDR3 consists of 14 residues. Per the germline V gene, CDR1 is LGHDT and CDR2 is YNNKEL (reference sequence). The CDR3 DNA is TGTGCCAGCAGCCACAAGGAGCTTAACTATGGCTACACCTTC. Its translation: CASSHKELNYGYTF.

This chain links TRBV5-8 with TRBJ1-2; 10 bases line up with TRBD1. CDR3 length: 16 residues. Germline V gene lookup returns CDR1 SGHTS and CDR2 YDEGEE. Germline trimming cut 2 bases from V and 4 bases from J; bases unmatched to any gene: 8. The CDR3 loop reads CASSFRGTGAIYGYTF. The DNA of the CDR3 is TGTGCCAGCAGCTTCCGAGGGACAGGGGCTATCTATGGCTACACCTTC.

The chain joins TRBV6-5 to TRBJ2-3; perhaps TRBD2 as D (6 bases). The V end was cut by 5 bases, the J end by 6 bases, with 12 bases between. Germline V gene lookup returns CDR1 MNHEY and CDR2 SVGAGI. The CDR3 contains 13 residues. The CDR3 DNA reads TGTGCCAGCAGTCCCAGCGGGTCTGATACGCAGTATTTT. Protein: CASSPSGSDTQYF.

The genes are TRBV30 and TRBJ1-2; possible D gene TRBD1, 5 bases. CDR3 length equals 14 residues. Germline CDR1 is GTSNPN and CDR2 is SVGIG (reference sequence). The V gene lost 4 bases and the J gene lost 4 bases, with 16 bases spanning the gap. CDR3 sequence reads: CAWKYAAGGYGYTF. The CDR3 DNA reads as TGTGCCTGGAAATATGCCGCCGGGGGCTATGGCTACACCTTC.

The rearrangement uses TRBV6-1 and TRBJ1-5; possibly TRBD1 for D (6 bases). Per the germline V gene, CDR1 is MNHNS and CDR2 is SASEGT. The V and J ends lost 4 bases and 0 bases respectively, with 16 bases between them. CDR3 size: 17 residues. The CDR3 reads CASSVLGGRYSNQPQHF. The DNA for the CDR3 is TGTGCCAGCAGTGTCTTAGGGGGTAGATATAGCAATCAGCCCCAGCATTTT.

The chain uses TRBV21-1 and TRBJ2-1; the table calls TRBD1, which could not be checked here. TRBV21-1 is annotated as a pseudogene. The CDR3 has 15 amino acids. The CDR3 DNA sequence: TGTGCCAGCAGCAAAGGAAACAGGGGGCCGGGTGAGCAGTTCTTC. Translated: CASSKGNRGPGEQFF.

CDR3 in amino acids: CASSLWQERVSGQFF. In DNA, the CDR3 is TGCGCCAGCAGCTTGTGGCAGGAGAGGGTAAGCGGTCAGTTCTTC. The V gene is TRBV5-1, the J gene TRBJ2-1; D may be TRBD2 (5 bases). In germline, CDR1 is SGHRS, CDR2 YFSETQ. This CDR3 comprises 15 residues. The V and J ends lost 1 base and 13 bases respectively, with 21 bases between them.

This clone was counted a single time. V is TRBV27 and J is TRBJ2-7; a possible D gene is TRBD1 (7 bases). Germline V lookup: CDR1 MNHEY, CDR2 SMNVEV (reference sequence). CDR3 length equals 13 residues. CDR3 in amino acids: CAVRDREVSEQYF. The DNA for the CDR3 is TGTGCTGTGAGAGACAGGGAGGTTTCCGAGCAGTACTTC.

The genes are TRBV6-4 and TRBJ2-2; TRBD2 agrees at 7 bases. Germline CDR1 MRHNA, CDR2 SNTAGT. The ends lost 0 bases at V and 5 bases at J; junction bases unmatched: 3. This CDR3 region has 15 residues. DNA for the CDR3: TGTGCCAGCAGTGACTCGCAGGGAGGGACCGGGGAGCTGTTTTTT. It yields the protein CASSDSQGGTGELFF.

About this clone itself: Within the sample, other DNA sequences also encode this same CDR3. The chain links TRBV28 to TRBJ1-2, with 11 bases matching TRBD1. The CDR3 runs to 14 residues. Germline V lookup: CDR1 MDHEN, CDR2 SYDVKM. Unmatched junction bases numbered 3, after V lost 2 bases and J lost 7 bases. Here the CDR3 reads CASSLGTGGGGYTF. CDR3 coding DNA: TGTGCCAGCAGTTTAGGGACAGGGGGGGGTGGCTACACCTTC.

This chain connects TRBV7-9 to TRBJ1-1; the D gene is possibly TRBD1 (5 bases). The CDR3 has 13 residues. From germline, CDR1 is SEHNR and CDR2 FQNEAQ (reference sequence). The V gene lost 5 bases and the J gene lost 6 bases, with 13 bases spanning the gap. This chain's CDR3 is CASSPQGRPEAFF. The DNA for the CDR3 is TGTGCCAGCAGCCCCCAGGGTAGGCCTGAAGCTTTCTTT.

This clone was seen only once. The rearrangement uses TRBV5-1 and TRBJ1-1, with 9 bases identical to TRBD1. V lost 4 bases and J lost 6; bases outside the gene matches: 16. The CDR3 is 17 residues long. CDR1 is SGHRS and CDR2 is YFSETQ in the germline V gene. The CDR3 spells CASSTHNRDRVSAEAFF. CDR3 DNA sequence: TGCGCCAGCAGCACACACAATCGGGACAGGGTCTCCGCTGAAGCTTTCTTT.

The chain links TRBV29-1 to TRBJ1-6; the match to TRBD1 covers 7 bases. This CDR3 region has 14 residues. V was pared by 5 bases and J by 7 bases, with 8 bases of the junction left unmatched. Germline CDR1 reads SQVTM; CDR2 reads ANQGSEA. The CDR3, as DNA: TGCAGCGTTAGACTTGAGGGGGCGAATTCACCCCTCCACTTT. This codes for CSVRLEGANSPLHF.

The CDR3 bases are TGCAGCGCCGACCTTCTCGGGAGCAGGGCCACTGAAGCTTTCTTT. This sequence encodes CSADLLGSRATEAFF. This chain uses TRBV29-1 with TRBJ1-1; TRBD1 might be the D (5 bases). The CDR3 loop spans 15 amino acids. Trimming removed 7 bases from V and 4 bases from J, with 22 bases in between. CDR1 is SQVTM and CDR2 is ANQGSEA in the germline V gene.